This TCR beta chain was sequenced during a study of cytomegalovirus exposure and HLA in healthy donors (dated by TCRdb to about 2017). In the study overall: In an earlier analysis of fewer than 750 of the donors, around 290 Gb of sequence data and approximately 120 million unique TCR beta sequences from about 179 million T cells were reported. About 280 gigabases of sequencing data and 70 million to 95 million unique TCR sequences made up an early release that covered roughly 670 HLA-typed donors. Of the approximately 370 genotyped donors, 70% to 90% were placed in the genetic ancestry cluster associated with self-reported Caucasian donors. The study aimed to test whether signatures of past pathogen exposure could be identified by cataloging public T cell receptors. Using immunosequencing, the study profiled T cell repertoires from 500 to 800 subjects and related those repertoires to cytomegalovirus serostatus. Along with the approximately 700-subject first cohort, a separate validation cohort of over a hundred different subjects was used. To predict cytomegalovirus infection status, the study combined high-throughput TCR immunosequencing, statistical association of individual TCRs with disease status, and machine learning. A later analysis re-examined previously published TCR beta repertoires from 610 or so donors and added high-resolution HLA genotyping to investigate patterns of TCR occurrence. In the later analysis, no new phenotypic data were used to find candidate immune exposures; instead, reliance was placed on TCR beta sequences and their occurrence across donors. In an earlier analysis of 587 of the donors, high-throughput TCR beta sequencing was used to judge whether each TCR beta V gene segment behaved as functional or pseudogenic. Donor age, sex, ethnicity and CMV serostatus were collected together with the repertoire data. A later genetic analysis used genome-wide SNP genotypes for about 60% of the roughly 670 donors, treating that subset as a discovery cohort. All discovery cohort repertoires had been generated using a single sequencing platform. Both class I and class II loci were covered by HLA typing, at four-digit resolution. Typing coverage differed by locus: A, B, C, DRB1 and DQB1 were typed in roughly 629-630 donors, DQA1 in 522, DPA1 in 600 to 610, and DPB1 in 400 to 480. Roughly 5 DR-DQ haplotypes were handled as single units for association and clustering because linkage in the cohort was strong. Across some 400 genotyped donors of the cohort, an average of roughly 250,000 unique TCR beta nucleotide sequences per donor were sequenced, and 15% to 20% of those sequences were non-productive. The paper's findings and limits, for the study overall: A later analysis reported that several top co-occurrence clusters appeared linked to parvovirus B19, influenza, CMV and Epstein-Barr virus. In a later analysis, HLA-associated TCR beta chains were found to be more clonally expanded and to have lower generation probabilities than equally common non-associated chains. In a later analysis, over 15,000 TCR beta sequences were associated with specific HLA alleles at a false discovery rate of 0.05. In a later genetic analysis, a missense DCLRE1C variant was associated with V-gene and J-gene trimming of TCR beta chains, and the association was replicated in an independent cohort. The study gave a list of 150 to 200 TCR beta chains associated with cytomegalovirus. Most TCR sequences were seen in very few donors, while some public TCRs were found in many individuals. A later analysis found that TCR association rates varied across HLA loci, with DRB1 alleles showing the most associated TCRs and HLA-C alleles the fewest. When HLA alleles, especially DR and DQ, strongly co-occurred, attributing TCR associations to individual alleles was difficult. According to the authors, the approach could potentially be generalized to other disease states and immunological phenotypes. Because HLA typing was unavailable for some donors at each locus, only the typed subset was used in association tests. Three of the identified cytomegalovirus-associated TCR beta chains were confirmed in vitro to be specific for cytomegalovirus antigens. A further reported finding was that TCR beta sequences accurately predicted the HLA-A and HLA-B alleles for most subjects in the first cohort. Presence/absence analyses assumed roughly uniform sequencing depth across donors, an assumption that may not hold. In an earlier analysis of around 600 of the donors, most TCR beta V segments appeared in productive rearrangements about 87% or about 30% of the time, broadly matching IMGT annotations. Cytomegalovirus status was reported to be diagnosed by the classifier with high specificity and sensitivity in both the original and validation cohorts. Compared with the approximately 670-donor mean, donors in an Asian-associated ancestry cluster had fewer N-insertions in productive TCRs, according to a later genetic analysis. In a later analysis, most CMV-associated TCR beta chains were found to appear HLA-restricted, with HLA associations seemingly driven largely by CMV exposure. The earlier analysis of approximately 590 of the donors excluded over 15 rarely observed V segments, including chromosome 9 orphons, because counts were too low. CMV serostatus was the only immune exposure information available for the cohort. Correlated functional status among segregating V segments might reflect linkage disequilibrium, but an unknown experimental factor could not be ruled out. A cluster of highly shared sequence variants was judged likely to be a technical artifact of the sequencing pipeline. Some IMGT-functional V segments, including TRBV6-2 and TRBV6-3, could not be told apart with the 87-base-pair reads, so those segments were excluded. The cohort was sequenced for TCR beta chains only, and without alpha or paired-chain data the features that could be detected were limited.

Concerning this clone itself: Its binding antigen is unknown. Base quality data are lacking; no much larger clone is found one base away.

Library method: the immunoSEQ multiplex PCR assay. For the multiplex PCR, a mixture combining 60 forward primers for TCR Vbeta segments and 13 reverse primers for TCR Jbeta segments was used. The CDR3 region of rearranged TCR beta genes was amplified from genomic DNA by a multiplex PCR assay. The amplified TCR beta libraries were sequenced on the Illumina HiSeq System as 87-base-pair reads. As for the authors' bioinformatics: In a later analysis, roughly 80 million unique TCR beta chains were counted across the approximately 640 repertoires, and some 10 million of these chains were shared by at least two donors. A nearest-neighbor algorithm error-corrected the raw reads and collapsed the reads into unique sequences, merging closely related sequences to remove PCR and sequencing errors. CDR3 sequences were aligned to IMGT reference sequences to assign V, D and J gene segments. For a sequence to be retained, a match of at least six nucleotides to both a V gene segment and a J gene segment was required. Rearrangements were classified as productive when the CDR3 lacked stop codons and remained in frame with V and J, and all other rearrangements were classified as non-productive. Following IMGT convention, CDR3 was defined as the stretch from the second conserved V-encoded cysteine to the conserved J-encoded phenylalanine. In an earlier analysis of approximately 500 of the donors, sequences lacking an unambiguous match to a single V gene segment were excluded. In an earlier analysis of 587 of the donors, V segments were called functional above 56.7% productive rearrangements and were called segregating when the between-donor standard deviation exceeded 5%. A statistical classification framework was developed to diagnose cytomegalovirus status using the catalog of TCR beta chain sequences. In a later analysis, TCR nucleotide sequences were compared against IMGT/GENE-DB human TR gene sequences so that V and J genes could be assigned. Using the TCRdist pipeline, a later analysis assigned CDR3 sequences along with most-parsimonious VDJ recombination scenarios. In a later analysis, every TCR beta chain was defined by the combination of its CDR3 amino acid sequence and its V-gene family, and reads without a unique V-gene family were dropped. A later analysis removed several hundred highly shared, low-generation-probability nucleotide sequences to deal with suspected cross-contamination and a sequencing artifact. A later analysis calculated a clonal expansion index for each public chain from normalized within-repertoire ranks of inferred template counts. Generation probabilities in a later analysis came from a VDJ recombination model fitted to out-of-frame rearrangements, and those results were checked against IGoR. In a later analysis, hypergeometric tests were used to score TCR-TCR, TCR-HLA and TCR-CMV co-occurrence, with a repertoire-size bias correction applied to TCR pairs. False discovery rates were estimated in a later analysis by permuting HLA or CMV assignments 20 times. A later analysis grouped co-occurring TCRs with DBSCAN, adding TCRdist sequence similarity when clustering within HLA-allele-positive subsets. For co-occurrence clustering, repertoires with fewer than 30,000 or more than 120,000 public chains were excluded, along with four to six repertoires with anomalous nucleotide sharing. The immuneACCESS repertoire file appears here via TCRdb, limited to in-frame rearrangements. These files lack a portion of the clones; in checked studies, under half of the deficit traces to unresolved V genes, and the cause of the others is not known. The V and J calls and clone size come from that table; D and trimming were worked out from the DNA. The sample table lists some 160,000 clones, approximately 80% of them with a count of one. The ten most abundant clones make up more than 0.45% of the sample.

The cohort was made up of several hundred healthy bone marrow donors. At the time of sampling, all cohort members were nominally healthy, though unrecorded immune exposures were likely present. The donor was CMV seronegative and was included in the group of a few hundred seronegative cohort members. A peripheral blood sample was provided by each donor, and peripheral blood mononuclear cells were used for TCR beta sequencing. The Qiagen DNeasy Blood Extraction Kit was used to extract genomic DNA from the blood cell samples. The germline V gene (reference sequence) gives CDR1 as LNHDA and CDR2 as SQIVND. V loses 6 bases, J loses 1 base, and the germline ends lie 10 bases apart. From the cysteine through the phenylalanine, the CDR3 covers 13 amino acids. Just the 39-base CDR3 DNA is kept, in frame starting at base 1.

Sequenced sample: PBMCs. This clonotype originated in a woman aged 50 to 60 in good health and CMV-seronegative. The chain links TRBV19 with TRBJ2-7, with the identity of the D gene unclear. Read as DNA, the sequence is TGTGCCAGTAGGCTTGGGCCGTCCTACGAGCAGTACTTC. Its translation is CASRLGPSYEQYF.